Shown below are 20 T cell receptor beta chains from a single sample sequenced in a study of blood T cell repertoires in COVID-19. Assay used: immunoSEQ multiplex PCR; TCRdb lists only in-frame clones, some missing. This table has approximately 170,000 clones, 80% to 90% appearing once. The sample comprised peripheral blood. Receptor source: a young man with acute or convalescent COVID-19.

The chain combines TRBV28 with TRBJ2-1; 12 bases agree with TRBD2. The V gene's germline CDR1 is MDHEN and CDR2 SYDVKM. This CDR3 region has 15 residues. J lost 4 bases, V lost 6 bases, and 4 bases had no gene match. In DNA form, the CDR3 reads TGTGCCAGCAGACCGGGGACTAGCGGGTACAATGAGCAGTTCTTC. It codes for CASRPGTSGYNEQFF.

This sequence joins TRBV5-4 and TRBJ1-3, with D tentatively TRBD1 (6 bases). This CDR3 is built from 15 residues. Germline V gives CDR1 SGHNT, CDR2 YYREEE (reference sequence). Trimming pared 0 bases from V and 2 bases from J, leaving 9 bases between. CDR3 in DNA: TGTGCCAGCAGCTTGGCGGCAGGGGCTGGAAACACCATATATTTT. This translates into CASSLAAGAGNTIYF.

The chain links TRBV7-9 to TRBJ2-2; the match to TRBD1 covers 8 bases. V trimming: 0 bases; J trimming: 6 bases; junction bases outside the gene matches: 0. Germline CDR1 and CDR2: SEHNR and FQNEAQ (reference sequence). The CDR3 sequence is 14 residues long. CDR3 sequence: CASSLATGAGELFF. Written as DNA, the CDR3 is TGTGCCAGCAGCTTAGCGACAGGGGCCGGGGAGCTGTTTTTT.

The chain is built from TRBV10-3 and TRBJ2-4; 9 bases match TRBD2. Unmatched junction bases numbered 9, after V lost 3 bases and J lost 6 bases. The CDR3 runs 16 residues. CDR1 ENHRY and CDR2 SYGVKD come from the germline V gene. As DNA, the CDR3 is TGTGCCATCAGTGAAATAGCGGGAGCAATTGGAAACATTCAGTACTTC. Amino acid sequence: CAISEIAGAIGNIQYF.

The chain links TRBV7-9 to TRBJ1-2, with D possibly being TRBD1 (6 bases). The CDR3 runs to 15 residues. Germline assignment: CDR1 SEHNR and CDR2 FQNEAQ (reference sequence). Deletions cut 2 bases from V and 4 bases from J, with 14 bases between. CDR3 residues: CASSLTGPSLYGYTF. CDR3 sequence (DNA): TGTGCCAGCAGCTTAACAGGGCCTTCCCTCTATGGCTACACCTTC. The full variable domain, with the rest looked up from reference TRBV7-9 and TRBJ1-2, is DTGVSQNPRHKITKRGQNVTFRCDPISEHNRLYWYRQTLGQGPEFLTYFQNEAQLEKSRLLSDRFSAERPKGSFSTLEIQRTEQGDSAMYLCASSLTGPSLYGYTFGSGTRLTVV.

The rearrangement links TRBV28 to TRBJ2-6; maybe TRBD2 (7 bases). CDR3 length equals 16 residues. The V and J ends lost 7 bases and 2 bases respectively, with 15 bases between them. Germline V gene data show CDR1 as MDHEN and CDR2 as SYDVKM. The CDR3 coding sequence is TGTGCCAGCATACAGGGAGGGATTCCTGGGGCCAACGTCCTGACTTTC. Amino acids: CASIQGGIPGANVLTF. Full variable domain (missing parts from reference TRBV28 and TRBJ2-6): DVKVTQSSRYLVKRTGEKVFLECVQDMDHENMFWYRQDPGLGLRLIYFSYDVKMKEKGDIPEGYSVSREKKERFSLILESASTNQTSMYLCASIQGGIPGANVLTFGAGSRLTVL.

J is TRBJ1-3 and V is TRBV6-5; D is ambiguous. The CDR3 spans 15 residues. V was shortened by 6 bases and J by 0 bases, with 12 bases between the two germline ends. CDR1 is MNHEY, CDR2 SVGAGI, per germline. CDR3: CASRLGRGSGNTIYF. Written as DNA, the CDR3 is TGTGCCAGCAGACTCGGCCGGGGCTCTGGAAACACCATATATTTT.

The CDR3 DNA reads TGTGCCAGCAGCTTCGGTATGCAACCCGGGGAGCTGTTTTTT. Encoded protein: CASSFGMQPGELFF. V usage is TRBV7-6 and J usage is TRBJ2-2; D not resolved. This CDR3 contains 14 residues. Trimming left V 3 bases short and J 6 bases short, with 11 bases between. Germline V lookup: CDR1 SGHVS, CDR2 FNYEAQ.

This rearrangement joins TRBV5-1 to TRBJ2-5, with D possibly matching TRBD2 (5 bases). Trimming pared 5 bases from V and 5 bases from J, leaving 13 bases between. This CDR3 has 13 residues. CDR1 and CDR2 (germline): SGHRS, YFSETQ. The CDR3 spells CASSPLASETQYF. The CDR3 DNA is TGCGCCAGCAGTCCCCTAGCCAGCGAGACCCAGTACTTC.

This clone was counted once. J is TRBJ2-3 and V is TRBV14; D uncertain. Trimming pared 4 bases from V and 5 bases from J, leaving 10 bases between. CDR3 length: 13 amino acids. Germline CDR1 reads SGHDN; CDR2 reads FVKESK. CDR3 amino acids: CASSPRVGDTQYF. The CDR3 DNA sequence: TGTGCCAGCAGCCCCCGAGTCGGAGATACGCAGTATTTT.

The chain joins TRBV11-3 to TRBJ2-1; TRBD2 aligns across 7 bases. V lost 1 base and J lost 9; bases outside the gene matches: 6. Germline CDR1 and CDR2: SGHNT and YENEEA. The CDR3 has 14 residues. The CDR3, as DNA: TGTGCCAGCAGCTTAGCGGGAGGATCCGCTGAGCAGTTCTTC. Translation: CASSLAGGSAEQFF.

The V gene is TRBV25-1, the J gene TRBJ2-3, with 11 bases that match TRBD1. V trimming: 3 bases; J trimming: 5 bases; junction bases outside the gene matches: 10. This CDR3 is 17 amino acids long. Germline loops: CDR1 MGHDK, CDR2 SYGVNS. This CDR3 is CASSDLARTGGEDTQYF. The CDR3 bases are TGTGCCAGCAGTGACCTCGCAAGGACAGGGGGCGAAGATACGCAGTATTTT.

This clone has just a few counts. This sequence joins TRBV6-5 and TRBJ1-1, with a tentative D call TRBD1 (6 bases). V gave up 5 bases and J gave up 6 bases, with 16 bases separating them. Germline CDR1 MNHEY, CDR2 SVGAGI. CDR3 length: 14 residues. The CDR3 protein is CASSLQGWDAEAFF. CDR3 coding DNA: TGTGCCAGCAGTCTACAGGGATGGGACGCTGAAGCTTTCTTT.

V gene TRBV27 combines with J gene TRBJ2-5; D perhaps matches TRBD2 (6 bases). Germline assignment: CDR1 MNHEY and CDR2 SMNVEV (reference sequence). Trimming left V 0 bases short and J 5 bases short, with 19 bases between. This CDR3 contains 17 residues. The CDR3 nucleotides read TGTGCCAGCAGTTTATCCATCCGCTTTGGGGAGGACGAGACCCAGTACTTC. It translates to CASSLSIRFGEDETQYF.

This chain uses TRBV10-2 with TRBJ1-3; D is unclear. V was clipped by 3 bases and J by 0 bases, with 6 bases between them. The germline V gene encodes CDR1 WSHSY and CDR2 SAAADI. The CDR3 length is 14 residues. CDR3 loop: CASSETASGNTIYF. DNA of the CDR3: TGCGCCAGCAGTGAAACAGCCTCTGGAAACACCATATATTTT.

This clone was recorded once. The chain is built from TRBV6-5 and TRBJ1-3, with TRBD1 matching 9 bases. The CDR3 totals 15 residues. Per germline, CDR1 MNHEY and CDR2 SVGAGI. Trimming at V came to 4 bases and at J to 4 bases, leaving 5 bases not matched to a gene. In DNA, the CDR3 is TGTGCCAGCAGTTCCATCGGGACAGGGGGAAACACCATATATTTT. It codes for CASSSIGTGGNTIYF.

The V call is TRBV5-1, the J call TRBJ2-1; D gene ambiguous. CDR1 SGHRS and CDR2 YFSETQ come from the germline V gene. The CDR3 totals 11 residues. V was cut by 2 bases and J by 5 bases, with 2 bases left in between. The CDR3 is CASSFNNEQFF. CDR3 DNA sequence: TGCGCCAGCAGCTTTAACAATGAGCAGTTCTTC.

Here the CDR3 reads CASGTGPYEQYF. DNA of the CDR3: TGTGCCAGCGGGACAGGGCCCTACGAGCAGTACTTC. The chain carries TRBV12-3 or TRBV12-4 and TRBJ2-7, with 9 nucleotides matching TRBD1. J gave up 2 bases and V 8 bases, and 1 base lay outside the gene matches. The CDR3 runs to 12 residues.

This chain links TRBV5-5 with TRBJ2-5; D may be TRBD2 (7 bases). Germline V gives CDR1 SGHKS, CDR2 YYEKEE (reference sequence). CDR3 length: 15 amino acids. The germline V and J ends were trimmed by 4 bases and 4 bases, with 17 bases remaining between them. CDR3 sequence: CASSLGGVRGETQYF. The CDR3 nucleotides read TGTGCCAGCAGCCTAGGGGGGGTGCGGGGAGAGACCCAGTACTTC.

The chain carries TRBV27 and TRBJ2-1; 7 bases match TRBD2. With V trimmed by 5 bases and J by 6 bases, 4 bases remained unmatched. Germline assignment: CDR1 MNHEY and CDR2 SMNVEV (reference sequence). This CDR3 has 13 amino acids. CDR3 region: CASSQTSFNEQFF. The CDR3 nucleotides are TGTGCCAGCAGTCAGACTAGCTTCAATGAGCAGTTCTTC.